Sequencing of this T cell receptor beta chain was carried out in a study of CD8+ T cells in alopecia areata. For the study at large: It was oral tofacitinib, at 5 to 10 mg twice daily, that treated patients received. For 6 to 18 months, tofacitinib was taken, and 6 months off drug followed.

Note on this clone: Its target is unknown.

As the sequencing template, cDNA was produced by extracting RNA and reverse transcribing it. Some clones are missing from TCRdb's copy, which holds only in-frame ones; the method was immunoSEQ multiplex PCR. The data show about 150,000 clones, with around 47% seen just once and more than 6.5% held by the top ten. Broader study findings: Affected scalp, especially in alopecia totalis/universalis, had a higher clonality than normal scalp did.

The V segment lost 5 bases and the J segment 6 bases; nucleotides outside the gene matches: 3. The V gene's germline CDR1 is MGHDK and CDR2 SYGVNS. The CDR3 totals 13 residues. Peripheral blood, together with lesional scalp punch biopsies, was collected from alopecia areata patients. V and J are TRBV25-1 and TRBJ2-1, with 8 bases that match TRBD1. The sequence came from a human donor with alopecia areata. Sequenced material: CD4+ T cells sorted from blood. CDR3 loop: CASSPTGGNEQFF. DNA of the CDR3: TGTGCCAGCAGTCCAACAGGGGGCAATGAGCAGTTCTTC.